The 11 T cell receptor beta chains in this list originate from one sample, sequenced in a study of blood T cells in healthy people across ages. Alongside a J-beta primer mix, a sample-barcoded 5' primer served in a second PCR lasting about 7 to 12 cycles. TCRdb analysed the 5' RACE reads with MiXCR anew, one entry per CDR3 protein. Counted here are hundreds of thousands of distinct CDR3 sequences, about 59% occurring once; the ten biggest clones make up 28%. Sequenced sample: blood. The origin of the receptors is a man aged 25 to 45 in good health.

The chain employs TRBV10-2 and TRBJ1-5; 10 bases are a match to TRBD1. Germline-derived CDR1 and CDR2 are WSHSY and SAAADI. This CDR3 spans 15 amino acids. The ends lost 6 bases at V and 4 bases at J; junction bases unmatched: 6. The CDR3 DNA follows: TGCGCCAGCAGGACAGGGGGCGAGATGAATCAGCCCCAGCATTTT. Translating gives CASRTGGEMNQPQHF.

The rearrangement links TRBV4-1 to TRBJ2-7; TRBD2 might be the D (6 bases). This CDR3 region has 16 residues. V lost 0 bases to trimming and J lost 6 bases, with 18 bases between them. Germline CDR1 MGHRA, CDR2 YSYEKL. The CDR3 coding sequence is TGCGCCAGCAGCCAAGAACCCATCCCGGGGGATACCGAGCAGTACTTC. Its protein is CASSQEPIPGDTEQYF.

The chain is built from TRBV6-5 and TRBJ2-5; tentatively, D is TRBD1 (5 bases). The J call is doubtful: the DNA matches TRBJ2-7 better. The germline CDR1 and CDR2 sequences are MNHEY and SVGAGI. The length of the CDR3 is 11 residues. The CDR3 sequence is CASSKGIEQYF. The CDR3 bases are TGTGCCAGCAGTAAGGGGATCGAGCAGTACTTC.

The CDR3 loop is CASSYRNTEQFF. CDR3 DNA: TGTGCCAGCAGTTACCGCAACACTGAGCAGTTCTTC. The chain carries TRBV6-5 and TRBJ2-1; no definite D call. CDR1 and CDR2 from the germline V gene are MNHEY and SVGAGI. The CDR3 runs to 12 residues. Trimming cost V 2 bases and J 9 bases, with 8 bases left between them.

This chain links TRBV9 with TRBJ1-6; 7 bases are shared with TRBD1. This CDR3 spans 16 amino acids. From germline, CDR1 is SGDLS and CDR2 YYNGEE. The junction had 11 bases not matched to a gene; V was cut back by 4 bases and J by 7 bases. The CDR3 protein is CASSPYDRVGNSPLHF. The CDR3 DNA follows: TGTGCCAGCAGCCCATATGACAGGGTTGGGAATTCACCCCTCCACTTT.

The chain joins TRBV19 to TRBJ2-7, with 9 bases aligning to TRBD2. This CDR3 is built from 14 residues. V gave up 7 bases and J gave up 0 bases; unmatched junction bases: 4. Germline lookup yields CDR1 LNHDA and CDR2 SQIVND (reference sequence). CDR3 in DNA: TGTGCCAGTAACGAGCGGGGGGCCTCCTACGAGCAGTACTTC. Protein product: CASNERGASYEQYF.

The rearrangement links TRBV20-1 to TRBJ2-3, with D possibly TRBD2 on 5 matching bases. The ends were cut back, 1 base at V and 5 bases at J, with 10 bases in the middle. Germline-derived CDR1 and CDR2 are DFQATT and SNEGSKA (reference sequence). This CDR3 contains 13 residues. The CDR3 nucleotides are TGCAGTGCTAGAGCAGCGGTGCAAGATACGCAGTATTTT. Amino acid sequence: CSARAAVQDTQYF.

The V call is TRBV15, the J call TRBJ2-1; D is undetermined. V gave up 3 bases and J gave up 6 bases, with 24 bases separating them. Germline loops: CDR1 LNHNV, CDR2 YYDKDF (reference sequence). CDR3 length: 18 residues. This chain's CDR3 is CATSSNDWKTTACNEQFF. CDR3 nucleotides: TGTGCCACCAGCAGTAATGATTGGAAGACCACTGCCTGCAATGAGCAGTTCTTC.

The rearrangement uses TRBV27 and TRBJ1-5; 8 bases map to TRBD1. The CDR3 has 18 residues. CDR1 is MNHEY, CDR2 SMNVEV, per germline (reference sequence). The ends lost 2 bases at V and 5 bases at J; junction bases unmatched: 14. In nucleotides, the CDR3 is TGTGCCAGCAGTTTACCCACCGTCGACAGGGGTGGCGATCAGCCCCAGCATTTT. Its translation is CASSLPTVDRGGDQPQHF.

The chain joins TRBV6-2 or TRBV6-3 to TRBJ2-7, with 9 nucleotides matching TRBD2. This CDR3 is built from 15 residues. Germline loops: CDR1 MNHEY, CDR2 SVGEGT. V dropped 5 bases and J dropped 2; count of bases not matched to a gene: 7. The CDR3 here is CASSPIAGATYEQYF. The CDR3 coding sequence is TGTGCCAGCAGTCCAATAGCGGGGGCGACCTACGAGCAGTACTTC.

The rearrangement joins TRBV20-1 to TRBJ2-1; D not certain. The CDR3 spans 16 residues. The germline gives CDR1 DFQATT, CDR2 SNEGSKA (reference sequence). The ends were cut back, 0 bases at V and 5 bases at J, with 17 bases in the middle. CDR3: CSARDGGRTFNNEQFF. CDR3 DNA sequence: TGCAGTGCTAGAGATGGTGGCAGAACCTTCAACAATGAGCAGTTCTTC.